Given below is one T cell receptor beta chain in context. Its target is not known. The sample is drawn from a study of early T cells in non-severe SARS-CoV-2 infection. Study-level information: Chains were unpaired, as sequencing was done on bulk RNA from unsorted whole blood.

Findings of the study overall: Lookups in VDJdb leaned toward anti-spike CD8 responses and missed private and CD4 specificities.

CDR3 length equals 15 residues. Trimming took off 2 bases at V and 6 bases at J, with 14 bases between the two ends. Per the germline V gene, CDR1 is MDHEN and CDR2 is SYDVKM. Each single cDNA molecule received a unique molecular identifier. TCRdb itself ran the 5' RACE reads through MiXCR, one entry per CDR3 protein. Of about 50,000 distinct CDR3 sequences in the sample, 5% to 6.5% were seen once. The sequenced sample was whole blood, obtained at baseline. This sequence joins TRBV28 and TRBJ2-1; D not certain. This clonotype was sampled from an adult who was a healthcare worker with PCR-confirmed SARS-CoV-2 infection or an uninfected control (not recorded which). The DNA of the CDR3 is TGTGCCAGCAGTTTAGCCCACCGGTGGGCCAATGAGCAGTTCTTC. Protein sequence: CASSLAHRWANEQFF.